This T cell receptor (beta chain) derives from a study of Ad26.COV2.S vaccination and SARS-CoV-2 variants. Study at large: Once or twice, 56 days apart, Ad26.COV2.S was delivered intramuscularly.

Trimming removed 1 base from V and 1 base from J; junction bases left unmatched: 4. CDR3 size: 15 residues. CDR1 and CDR2 (germline): SGHRS, YFSETQ. The treatment here: roughly 18 received Ad26.COV2.S at low or high dose, single or two shots; about 5 received placebo; per-sample allocation not given. Vaccine and placebo recipients were sampled on day 63 after the first injection. An Ad26 vector was used to express Wuhan-strain SARS-CoV-2 spike as the vaccine. The table lists this clone with a few counts. Its antigen is currently unknown. Using immunoSEQ multiplex PCR, the repertoire was profiled, and TCRdb retains in-frame clones only, with some absent. The sample shows some 640,000 clones, about 89% of them seen only once. General study results and limits: While placebo recipients had lower spike-specific TCR breadth, vaccine recipients had more.

V is TRBV5-1 and J is TRBJ2-7; 8 bases line up with TRBD1. The receptor's source is a person between 18 and 65 years old who received the Ad26.COV2.S COVID-19 vaccine or a placebo. Specimen: peripheral blood, collected in a trial of Ad26.COV2.S vaccine versus placebo. This CDR3 is CASSLRQGPSYEQYF. The CDR3 coding sequence is TGCGCCAGCAGCTTGCGACAGGGGCCTTCCTACGAGCAGTACTTC.